These T cell receptor beta chains were read from a single sample in a study of post-analysis software for immune sequencing data. One entry per CDR3 protein, called by TCRdb with MiXCR from the PCR reads. Here the sample spans more than 450,000 distinct CDR3 sequences, approximately 31% being singletons. Source material: blood. The receptor set was obtained from a girl aged 2 to 17 with multiple sclerosis. Each CDR3 is given with its conserved first and last residue. Each record gives: clone size, D gene, V gene, CDR3 length, J gene, CDR3 DNA, CDR3 protein. A D gene is named only where the DNA matches it firmly. Not all rows give a size; the values are once, few, many and, for expanded clones, a class.

>few|TRBD1|TRBV20-1|15|TRBJ2-3
TGCAGTGCTATGCTACAGGGGGTAAGCACAGATACGCAGTATTTT
CSAMLQGVSTDTQYF
>few|TRBD1|TRBV12-3/TRBV12-4|14|TRBJ1-5
TGTGCCAGCAGTTCGGGACAGGGATATCAGCCCCAGCATTTT
CASSSGQGYQPQHF
>-|-|TRBV12-3/TRBV12-4|15|TRBJ1-5
TGTGCCAGCAGTTTCGGAGGGGCGGGCAATCAGCCCCAGCATTTT
CASSFGGAGNQPQHF
>few|TRBD2|TRBV5-1|15|TRBJ2-7
TGCGCCAGCAGCACGGGCGGGACTAGCGGCTACGAGCAGTACTTC
CASSTGGTSGYEQYF
>-|-|TRBV20-1|13|TRBJ2-1
TGCAGTGCTAGAGGACCAATTTACAATGAGCAGTTCTTC
CSARGPIYNEQFF
>few|TRBD1|TRBV6-5|17|TRBJ2-5
TGTGCCAGCAGTTACTCGCTGCCAGGGACAGGTAGAGAGACCCAGTACTTC
CASSYSLPGTGRETQYF
>few|TRBD2|TRBV7-9|17|TRBJ2-7
TGTGCCAGCAGCTTAGGACTAGCGGGGGGCACCACCTACGAGCAGTACTTC
CASSLGLAGGTTYEQYF
>-|TRBD1|TRBV6-1|17|TRBJ2-2
TGTGCCAGCAGATTCCATACAGGGGGCGAGAACACCGGGGAGCTGTTTTTT
CASRFHTGGENTGELFF
>-|TRBD1|TRBV9|15|TRBJ1-2
TGTGCCAGCAGCCCAGGGGACAGGGTTTTAAGTGGCTACACCTTC
CASSPGDRVLSGYTF
>few|TRBD2|TRBV4-2|16|TRBJ2-5
TGTGCCAGCAGCCAAGAGGTAGCGGGGACGGAAGAGACCCAGTACTTC
CASSQEVAGTEETQYF
>few|-|TRBV15|15|TRBJ2-1
TGTGCCACCAGCAGAGAGGCCGGCTCCTACAATGAGCAGTTCTTC
CATSREAGSYNEQFF
>-|TRBD1|TRBV5-1|17|TRBJ2-3
TGCGCCAGCAGCTTGGGAGGACAGGTGGGCTCCACAGATACGCAGTATTTT
CASSLGGQVGSTDTQYF
>few|-|TRBV19|14|TRBJ1-1
TGTGCCAGCTCGACAGGAGCCTTGAACACTGAAGCTTTCTTT
CASSTGALNTEAFF
>-|-|TRBV5-1|15|TRBJ2-7
TGCGCCAGCAGCTTGTTCCAGGCTGACTCCTACGAGCAGTACTTC
CASSLFQADSYEQYF
>many|-|TRBV7-3|14|TRBJ2-3
TGTGCCAGCAGCTTAACGATAAGCACAGATACGCAGTATTTT
CASSLTISTDTQYF
>once|-|TRBV20-1|18|TRBJ2-6
TGCAGTGCGATCGGGGTGGCAGGGCTTCCATCTGGGGCCAACGTCCTGACTTTC
CSAIGVAGLPSGANVLTF
>-|-|TRBV5-1|14|TRBJ1-1
TGCGCCAGCAGCTCGGAGGACGGGAACACTGAAGCTTTCTTT
CASSSEDGNTEAFF
>-|-|TRBV10-3|14|TRBJ2-7
TGTGCCATCAGTGTGGGTAGGGGCACCTACGAGCAGTACTTC
CAISVGRGTYEQYF
>-|TRBD1|TRBV5-6|16|TRBJ1-5
TGTGCCAGCAGCTCCCGGAGGGAGGGGGCGTATCAGCCCCAGCATTTT
CASSSRREGAYQPQHF
>-|-|TRBV4-2|19|TRBJ1-5
TGTGCCAGCAGCCCAGTGGAGGGCAGTCCATCCTTAGTACCTCAGCCCCAGCATTTT
CASSPVEGSPSLVPQPQHF
>-|-|TRBV20-1|14|TRBJ2-7
TGCAGTGCTAGAGATATGGTGGGGACCTACGAGCAGTACTTC
CSARDMVGTYEQYF
>-|-|TRBV20-1|11|TRBJ2-1
TGCAGTGCTATGAGGGGCAATGAGCAGTTCTTC
CSAMRGNEQFF
>few|TRBD1|TRBV18|15|TRBJ2-5
TGTGCCAGCTCACCACTTGGGACAGGGGAGAAGACCCAGTACTTC
CASSPLGTGEKTQYF
>few|TRBD2|TRBV15|19|TRBJ2-3
TGTGCCACCAGCAGAGACTTAGATCTGACTAGCGGGGGAACAGATACGCAGTATTTT
CATSRDLDLTSGGTDTQYF
>few|-|TRBV12-3/TRBV12-4|10|TRBJ1-1
TGTGCCCTCGGTGAGGCTGAAGCTTTCTTT
CALGEAEAFF
>-|-|TRBV6-1|13|TRBJ1-1
TGTGCCAGCAGTGAAGTTTGGAGGGCTGAAGCTTTCTTT
CASSEVWRAEAFF
>-|-|TRBV15|14|TRBJ2-1
TGTGCCACCAGCAGAGATCTTGGGACGACTGAGCAGTTCTTC
CATSRDLGTTEQFF
>many|-|TRBV6-5|15|TRBJ2-5
TGTGCCAGCACGGGCTATTCGAGCGCCGGGGAGACCCAGTACTTC
CASTGYSSAGETQYF
>-|TRBD1|TRBV7-2|15|TRBJ1-6
TGTGCCAGCAGCTTAGACAGGGGAATGGATTCACCCCTCCACTTT
CASSLDRGMDSPLHF
>-|TRBD1|TRBV28|15|TRBJ2-3
TGTGCCAGCAGTGACCGGGACAGGGTCACAGATACGCAGTATTTT
CASSDRDRVTDTQYF
>few|-|TRBV7-3|14|TRBJ2-3
TGTGCCAGCAGCTTAGCACCACTGGCAGATACGCAGTATTTT
CASSLAPLADTQYF
>few|TRBD1|TRBV5-1|16|TRBJ2-6
TGCGCCAGCAGCGGACAGGGGGCGCCTGGGGCCAACGTCCTGACTTTC
CASSGQGAPGANVLTF
>-|-|TRBV10-3|14|TRBJ2-4
TGTGCCATCAGGGAGGACTCACCAAAAAACATTCAGTACTTC
CAIREDSPKNIQYF
>-|-|TRBV20-1|15|TRBJ1-1
TGCAGTGCTAGACCGCCGCGACGGAGGAACACTGAAGCTTTCTTT
CSARPPRRRNTEAFF